This T cell receptor (beta chain) emerged from a study of STAT3 mutations in large granular lymphocyte leukemia. In regard to this clone: Its target is not known.

Study-wide findings and caveats: Every T-LGLL patient had at least one immunodominant TCRbeta clonotype.

The V end was cut by 4 bases, the J end by 1 base, with 13 bases between. Germline-derived CDR1 and CDR2 are SEHNR and FQNEAQ (reference sequence). The CDR3 spans 15 residues. Clones were sequenced by immunoSEQ multiplex PCR, and TCRdb holds only the in-frame ones, with some missing. This table holds about 42,000 clones, roughly 81% found once. The chain links TRBV7-9 to TRBJ1-1; D gene ambiguous. The TCR originated in a human donor with T large granular lymphocyte leukemia. Some clones in this sample may be carry-over from other donors' samples. The sample comprised PBMCs. The CDR3 is CASSSYVQRNTEAFF. The CDR3 bases are TGTGCCAGCAGCTCCTACGTACAGAGGAACACTGAAGCTTTCTTT.